This T cell receptor beta chain derives from a study of sequential checkpoint blockade in melanoma. The CDR3 totals 14 residues. The germline gives CDR1 SGHRS, CDR2 YFSETQ. The V gene lost 2 bases and the J gene lost 7 bases, with 15 bases spanning the gap. Described treatment: randomized to nivolumab then ipilimumab (arm A) or the reverse (arm B). Sequenced by immunoSEQ multiplex PCR; TCRdb stores in-frame clones only, minus some. There are some 9,200 clones in the sample; roughly 25% occur only once, and about 11% lies in the top ten. The sequences come from tumor tissue (inferred from file names), collected from a patient given nivolumab and ipilimumab in sequence. The receptor comes from a human donor with melanoma. The chain couples TRBV5-1 to TRBJ1-1; D call uncertain. The CDR3 sequence is CASSFSKGRDEAFF. The CDR3 coding sequence is TGCGCCAGCAGCTTTAGCAAAGGGCGTGATGAAGCTTTCTTT. The full variable domain, rest sourced from reference TRBV5-1 and TRBJ1-1, is KAGVTQTPRYLIKTRGQQVTLSCSPISGHRSVSWYQQTPGQGLQFLFEYFSETQRNKGNFPGRFSGRQFSNSRSEMNVSTLELGDSALYLCASSFSKGRDEAFFGQGTRLTVV.